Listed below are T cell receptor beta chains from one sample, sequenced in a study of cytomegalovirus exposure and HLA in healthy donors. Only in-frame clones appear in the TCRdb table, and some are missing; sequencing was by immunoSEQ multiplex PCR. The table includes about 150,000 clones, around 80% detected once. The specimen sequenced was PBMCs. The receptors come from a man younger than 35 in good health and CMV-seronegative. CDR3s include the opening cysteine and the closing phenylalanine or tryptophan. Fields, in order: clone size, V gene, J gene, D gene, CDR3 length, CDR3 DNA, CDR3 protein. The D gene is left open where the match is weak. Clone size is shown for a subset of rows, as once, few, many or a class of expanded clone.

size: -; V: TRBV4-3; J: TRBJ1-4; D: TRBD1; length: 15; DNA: TGCGCCAGCAGCCAAGAGGACAGGGAAAATGAAAAACTGTTTTTT; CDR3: CASSQEDRENEKLFF
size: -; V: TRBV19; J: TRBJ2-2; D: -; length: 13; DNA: TGTGCCACAGCTTTGACGGGGGACGGGGAGCTGTTTTTT; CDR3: CATALTGDGELFF
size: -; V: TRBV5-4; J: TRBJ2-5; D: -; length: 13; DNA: TGTGCCAGCAGCTTGATCAGTCAAGAGACCCAGTACTTC; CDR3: CASSLISQETQYF
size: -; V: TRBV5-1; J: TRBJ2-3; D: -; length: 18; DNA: TGCGCCAGCAGCTTGCCCTCGGGGCCTAGCGGGACAGGAGATACGCAGTATTTT; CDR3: CASSLPSGPSGTGDTQYF
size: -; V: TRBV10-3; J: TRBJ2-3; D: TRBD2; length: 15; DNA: TGTGCCATCAGTGATCGAGCGGGAGGCCCAGATACGCAGTATTTT; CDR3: CAISDRAGGPDTQYF
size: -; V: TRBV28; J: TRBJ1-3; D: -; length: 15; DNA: TGTGCCAGCAGTTTGACAGGCGCCCTTGGAAACACCATATATTTT; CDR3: CASSLTGALGNTIYF
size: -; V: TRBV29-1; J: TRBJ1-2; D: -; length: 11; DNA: TGCAGCGTTGGGGCAGCATATGGCTACACCTTC; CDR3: CSVGAAYGYTF
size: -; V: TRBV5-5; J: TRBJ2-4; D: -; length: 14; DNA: TGTGCCAGCAGCTTGGAACAGGGGAGGAACATTCAGTACTTC; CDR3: CASSLEQGRNIQYF
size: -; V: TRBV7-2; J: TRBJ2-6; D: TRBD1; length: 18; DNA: TGTGCCAGCAGCTCCACCCGGGACAGTCCCTCTGGGGCCAACGTCCTGACTTTC; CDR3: CASSSTRDSPSGANVLTF
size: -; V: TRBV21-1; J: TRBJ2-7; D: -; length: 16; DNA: TGTGCCAGCAGCAAAGTGGTTCTAGCGGGCTCCTACGAGCAGTACTTC; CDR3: CASSKVVLAGSYEQYF
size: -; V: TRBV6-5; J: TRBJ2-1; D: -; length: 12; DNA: TGTGCCAGCAAGAGACAGCCTGGTGAGCAGTTCTTC; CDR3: CASKRQPGEQFF
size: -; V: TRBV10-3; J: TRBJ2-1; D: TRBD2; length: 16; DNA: TGTGCCATCAGTGAGCGTAGACTAGCGGGACACAATGAGCAGTTCTTC; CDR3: CAISERRLAGHNEQFF
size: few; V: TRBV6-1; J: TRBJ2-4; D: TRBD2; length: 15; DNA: TGTGCCAGCAGAATCGGTAGCGGGAGGGGTACCATTCAGTACTTC; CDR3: CASRIGSGRGTIQYF
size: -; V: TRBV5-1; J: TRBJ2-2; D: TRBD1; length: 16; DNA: TGCGCCAGCAGCTTCCGGGACAGCAAAAACACCGGGGAGCTGTTTTTT; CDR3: CASSFRDSKNTGELFF
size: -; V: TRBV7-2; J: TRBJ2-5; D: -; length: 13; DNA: TGTGCCAGCAGCTTCGTTCCCCTGGAGACCCAGTACTTC; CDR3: CASSFVPLETQYF
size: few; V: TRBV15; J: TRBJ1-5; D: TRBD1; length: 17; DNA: TGTGCCACCAGCCCCGCTAACCCAGGGGGCGCGCGACAGCCCCAGCATTTT; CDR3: CATSPANPGGARQPQHF
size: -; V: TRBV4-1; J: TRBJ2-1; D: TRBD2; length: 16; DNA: TGCGCCAGCAGCCAAGAGTGGACTAGCTCCTACAATGAGCAGTTCTTC; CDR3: CASSQEWTSSYNEQFF
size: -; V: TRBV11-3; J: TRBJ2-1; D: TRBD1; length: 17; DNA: TGTGCCAGCAGCCGACTGGGGACAGGCGAGATGGGCAATGAGCAGTTCTTC; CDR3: CASSRLGTGEMGNEQFF
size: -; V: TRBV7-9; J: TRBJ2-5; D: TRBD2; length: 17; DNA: TGTGCCAGCAGCCCGAAGGGACTAGCGGGAGAGACGGAGACCCAGTACTTC; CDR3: CASSPKGLAGETETQYF
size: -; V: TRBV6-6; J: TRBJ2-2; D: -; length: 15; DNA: TGTGCCAGCAGACTCGACAGGCAGGGGACCGGGGAGCTGTTTTTT; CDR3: CASRLDRQGTGELFF
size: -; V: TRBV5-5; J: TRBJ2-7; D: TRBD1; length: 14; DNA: TGTGCCAGCAGCTTAGGCAGGGGGTCCCACGAGCAGTACTTC; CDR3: CASSLGRGSHEQYF
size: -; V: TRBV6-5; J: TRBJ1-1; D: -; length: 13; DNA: TGTGCCAGCACCGAGGATTTGAACACTGAAGCTTTCTTT; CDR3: CASTEDLNTEAFF
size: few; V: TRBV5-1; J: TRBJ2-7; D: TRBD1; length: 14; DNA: TGCGCCAGCAGCCGGGGACAGTCCTCCTACGAGCAGTACTTC; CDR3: CASSRGQSSYEQYF
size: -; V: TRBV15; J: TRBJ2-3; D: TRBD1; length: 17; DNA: TGTGCCACCAGCAGTCCCGGGACAGGGCGGGAACCAGATACGCAGTATTTT; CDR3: CATSSPGTGREPDTQYF
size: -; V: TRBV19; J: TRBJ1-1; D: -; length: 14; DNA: TGTGCCAGTAGTCAGGACACTTCGAACACTGAAGCTTTCTTT; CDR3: CASSQDTSNTEAFF
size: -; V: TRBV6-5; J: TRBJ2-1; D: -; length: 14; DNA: TGTGCCAGCAGGACCCTGGGCGGGGCCAATGAGCAGTTCTTC; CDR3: CASRTLGGANEQFF
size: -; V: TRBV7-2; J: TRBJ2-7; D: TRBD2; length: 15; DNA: TGTGCCAGCAGTTTGACTAGCGGAGGCGCCTACGAGCAGTACTTC; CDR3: CASSLTSGGAYEQYF
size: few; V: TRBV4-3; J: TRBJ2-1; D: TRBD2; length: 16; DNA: TGCGCCAGCAGCGCCAGACTAGCGGGAGGTTACAATGAGCAGTTCTTC; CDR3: CASSARLAGGYNEQFF
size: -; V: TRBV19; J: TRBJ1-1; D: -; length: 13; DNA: TGTGCCAGTAGTCAGGGGATCGACACTGAAGCTTTCTTT; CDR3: CASSQGIDTEAFF
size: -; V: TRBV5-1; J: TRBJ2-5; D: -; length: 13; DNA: TGCGCCAGCGGCGACGGGAACCAAGAGACCCAGTACTTC; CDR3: CASGDGNQETQYF
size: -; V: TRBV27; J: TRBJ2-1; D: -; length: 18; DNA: TGTGCCAGCAGCACACTCCGGGTGGGGGCCCTGTCCTACAATGAGCAGTTCTTC; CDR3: CASSTLRVGALSYNEQFF
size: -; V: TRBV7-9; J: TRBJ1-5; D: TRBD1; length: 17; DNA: TGTTCCAGTGCTCCGGGACAGGGTAATGTCGGCAATCAGCCCCAGCATTTT; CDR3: CSSAPGQGNVGNQPQHF
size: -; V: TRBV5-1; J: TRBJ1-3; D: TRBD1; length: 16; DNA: TGCGCCAGCAGCCCACGCACAGGGGGAATTGGAAACACCATATATTTT; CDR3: CASSPRTGGIGNTIYF
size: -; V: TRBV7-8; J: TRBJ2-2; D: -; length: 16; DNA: TGTGCCAGCAGCCCCCTGGCAGGGACGAACACCGGGGAGCTGTTTTTT; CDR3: CASSPLAGTNTGELFF
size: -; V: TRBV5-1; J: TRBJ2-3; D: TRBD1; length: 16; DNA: TGCGCCAGCAGCTCCTATGGACAGGGAGAGACAGATACGCAGTATTTT; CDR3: CASSSYGQGETDTQYF
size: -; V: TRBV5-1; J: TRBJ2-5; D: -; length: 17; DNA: TGCGCCAGCAGCCCTAGGGGGATAGGACGGTACCGAGAGACCCAGTACTTC; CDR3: CASSPRGIGRYRETQYF
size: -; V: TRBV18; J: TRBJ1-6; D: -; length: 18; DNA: TGTGCCAGCTCACCATTTAAATTGTTGGACACCCATAATTCACCCCTCCACTTT; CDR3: CASSPFKLLDTHNSPLHF
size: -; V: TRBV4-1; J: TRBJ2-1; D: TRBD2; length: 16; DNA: TGCGCCAGCAGCCAGGTTAGCGGGGCAGAGTGGGATGAGCAGTTCTTC; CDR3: CASSQVSGAEWDEQFF
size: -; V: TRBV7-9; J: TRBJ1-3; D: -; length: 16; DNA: TGTGCCAGCAGCTTAGGAGCAGGGTCCCCTGGAAACACCATATATTTT; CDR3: CASSLGAGSPGNTIYF
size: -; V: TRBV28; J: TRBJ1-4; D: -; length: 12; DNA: TGTGCCAGCGGGCTCACAGGAGAAAAACTGTTTTTT; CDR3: CASGLTGEKLFF
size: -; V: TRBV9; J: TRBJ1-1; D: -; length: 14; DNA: TGTGCCAGCAGCGTTGACGGAGAAGACACTGAAGCTTTCTTT; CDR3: CASSVDGEDTEAFF
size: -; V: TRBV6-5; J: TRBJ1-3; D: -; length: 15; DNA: TGTGCCAGCAGTTACCAGGGGATAGCTGGAAACACCATATATTTT; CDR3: CASSYQGIAGNTIYF
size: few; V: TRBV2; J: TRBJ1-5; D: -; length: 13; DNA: TGTGCCAGCAGTACAGTTAGCAATCAGCCCCAGCATTTT; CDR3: CASSTVSNQPQHF
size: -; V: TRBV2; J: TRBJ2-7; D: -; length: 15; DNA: TGTGCCAGCTCTTCCCCCTCACTGATGTCCCGCGAGCAGTACTTC; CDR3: CASSSPSLMSREQYF
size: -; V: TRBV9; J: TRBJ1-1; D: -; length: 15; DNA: TGTGCCAGCAGCGTAGGGGGGGGGATGAACACTGAAGCTTTCTTT; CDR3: CASSVGGGMNTEAFF
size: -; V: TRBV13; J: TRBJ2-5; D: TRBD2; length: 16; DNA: TGTGCCAGCAGCTTAGCCCCCGGACTAGCCCAAGGGACCCAGTACTTC; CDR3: CASSLAPGLAQGTQYF
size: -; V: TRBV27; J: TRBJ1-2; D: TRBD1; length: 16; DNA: TGTGCCAGCACCCCCCAGGGGGGTACAGTATCCTATGGCTACACCTTC; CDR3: CASTPQGGTVSYGYTF
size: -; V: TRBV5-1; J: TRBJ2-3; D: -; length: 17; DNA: TGCGCCAGCATCCCGGGGTGGGCTTCTGGGGGCACAGATACGCAGTATTTT; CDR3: CASIPGWASGGTDTQYF
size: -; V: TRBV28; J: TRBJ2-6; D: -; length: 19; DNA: TGTGCCAGCAGTTTAGAGGCGACAAACCTCCCGGGAGGGGCCAACGTCCTGACTTTC; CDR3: CASSLEATNLPGGANVLTF
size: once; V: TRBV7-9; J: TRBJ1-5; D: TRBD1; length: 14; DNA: TGTGCCAGCAGCCCAGGGACAGGGGATCAGCCCCAGCATTTT; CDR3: CASSPGTGDQPQHF
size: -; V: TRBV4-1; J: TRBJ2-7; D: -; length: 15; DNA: TGCGCCAGCAGCCATGAGGGTTCCCCCAACTACGAGCAGTACTTC; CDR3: CASSHEGSPNYEQYF
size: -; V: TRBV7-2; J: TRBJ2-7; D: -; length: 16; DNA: TGTGCCAGCAGCTTGGGGGGGGGCCTACGTTCCTACGAGCAGTACTTC; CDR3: CASSLGGGLRSYEQYF
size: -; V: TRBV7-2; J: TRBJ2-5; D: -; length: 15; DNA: TGTGCCAGCAGACCCTCCGGGGGGCTTGCGGAGACCCAGTACTTC; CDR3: CASRPSGGLAETQYF
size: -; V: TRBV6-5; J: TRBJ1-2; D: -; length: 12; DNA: TGTGCCAGCAGTGAAGTAGGACAGGGCTACACCTTC; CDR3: CASSEVGQGYTF
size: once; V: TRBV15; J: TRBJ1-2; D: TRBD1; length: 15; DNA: TGTGCCACCAGCAGAGATAAGGCAGGGGGCTATGGCTACACCTTC; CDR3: CATSRDKAGGYGYTF
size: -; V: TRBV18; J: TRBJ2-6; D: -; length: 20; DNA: TGTGCCAGCTCACCTGTGCAACAGGGTGCTAGGCTCTCTGGGGCCAACGTCCTGACTTTC; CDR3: CASSPVQQGARLSGANVLTF